This T cell receptor (beta chain) appears in the sequencing data of a study of blood T cell repertoires in COVID-19. The length of the CDR3 is 13 residues. The ends were cut back, 5 bases at V and 2 bases at J, with 10 bases in the middle. Germline loops: CDR1 MNHEY, CDR2 SVGAGI. While infection was still active, Seattle patients were enrolled and then followed longitudinally. In the original processing: Amplification from reference gene primers served as the basis for estimated nucleated cell counts. TCRdb's copy holds only in-frame clones and misses some; the assay was immunoSEQ multiplex PCR. Clone size and V and J calls were adopted from that table, with D and trimming inferred from the DNA. The table shows about 300,000 clones, with 80% to 90% occurring only once.

The V and J genes are TRBV6-5 and TRBJ2-7; D remains unclear. The sequenced material came from peripheral blood. The sequence was obtained from a woman between 50 and 59 years old with COVID-19, enrolled during active disease. CDR3 amino acids: CASSPPETYEQYF. In nucleotides, the CDR3 is TGTGCCAGCAGTCCCCCCGAGACCTACGAGCAGTACTTC.